The 9 T cell receptor beta chains given below trace back to one sample, sequenced in a study of vaccination effects on CD4 cells after COVID-19. Their recognized antigens are unknown. Antigen-specific CD4+ T cells were first expanded with viral peptide pools by the ViraFEST assay and only then sequenced. Cells that had been cultured for nine to eleven days were the source of isolated CD4+ T cells. The person's infection with SARS-CoV-2, confirmed by PCR, took place between March and December 2020. Some clones are missing from TCRdb's copy, which holds only in-frame ones; the method was immunoSEQ multiplex PCR. The sample shows tens of thousands of clones, around 73% of them seen only once. This sample comprised CD4+ T cells from PBMCs cultured with a peptide pool, obtained before COVID-19 vaccination. The origin of the receptors is a human donor who had a prior SARS-CoV-2 infection.

This chain links TRBV7-2 with TRBJ2-7, with 10 bases fitting TRBD2. This CDR3 has 15 residues. J gave up 2 bases and V 2 bases, and 3 bases lay outside the gene matches. Germline V CDR1 and CDR2: SGHTA, FQGNSA. The CDR3 coding sequence is TGTGCCAGCAGCTTATCCGGGACTAGCGCCTACGAGCAGTACTTC. Encoded protein: CASSLSGTSAYEQYF.

V usage is TRBV10-3 and J usage is TRBJ2-3; TRBD2 matches at 12 bases. The CDR3 runs to 15 residues. CDR1 is ENHRY and CDR2 is SYGVKD in the germline V gene. The ends lost 4 bases at V and 1 base at J; junction bases unmatched: 0. CDR3 amino acids: CAISGTSGGTDTQYF. Here the CDR3 DNA reads TGTGCCATCAGTGGGACTAGCGGGGGCACAGATACGCAGTATTTT.

A single count supports this clone. The junction shows a germline mismatch at one end, possibly a read error. This chain links TRBV7-7 with TRBJ1-1; weak D call: TRBD1 (5 bases). From germline, CDR1 is SSHAT and CDR2 FNYEAQ (reference sequence). The CDR3 is 13 amino acids. The CDR3 DNA sequence: TGTGCTAGCAGCCCACAGGTGAACACTGAAGCTTTCTTT. Residues: CASSPQVNTEAFF. Variable domain in full (rest from reference TRBV7-7 and TRBJ1-1): GAGVSQSPRYKVTKRGQDVTLRCDPISSHATLYWYQQALGQGPEFLTYFNYEAQPDKSGLPSDRFSAERPEGSISTLTIQRTEQRDSAMYRCASSPQVNTEAFFGQGTRLTVV.

The chain links TRBV10-2 to TRBJ2-2, with 7 bases fitting TRBD1. This CDR3 comprises 13 residues. From germline, CDR1 is WSHSY and CDR2 SAAADI. V lost 7 bases to trimming and J lost 4 bases; unmatched junction nucleotides: 3. This CDR3 is CASIDRATGELFF. CDR3 sequence (DNA): TGCGCCAGCATAGACAGGGCCACCGGGGAGCTGTTTTTT.

This clone was detected only a few times. CDR3 residues: CASRRTGGDEQYF. Here the CDR3 DNA reads TGTGCCAGCAGGAGGACAGGGGGCGACGAGCAGTACTTC. V usage is TRBV6-5 and J usage is TRBJ2-7; TRBD1 agrees at 11 bases. V was pared by 6 bases and J by 5 bases, with 3 bases of the junction left unmatched. Germline CDR1 and CDR2: MNHEY and SVGAGI. This CDR3 contains 13 residues.

This clone was seen more than once but under ten times. The V call is TRBV6-1, the J call TRBJ1-6; 7 positions match TRBD1. There are 15 residues in the CDR3. Per germline, CDR1 MNHNS and CDR2 SASEGT. V lost 3 bases to trimming and J lost 7 bases; unmatched junction nucleotides: 6. The CDR3 loop is CASSDRDRGNSPLHF. In DNA form, the CDR3 reads TGTGCCAGCAGTGACCGGGACAGAGGGAATTCACCCCTCCACTTT.

The gene calls are TRBV25-1 and TRBJ2-1; 9 bases agree with TRBD2. The V segment lost 1 base and the J segment 12 bases; nucleotides outside the gene matches: 13. The CDR3 is 16 amino acids. Looked up from germline, CDR1 is MGHDK and CDR2 is SYGVNS. CDR3 loop: CASSEFWASGNLGQFF. The CDR3, as DNA: TGTGCCAGCAGTGAATTTTGGGCTAGCGGGAATTTGGGGCAGTTCTTC. The variable domain in full, with the rest retrieved from reference TRBV25-1 and TRBJ2-1, is EADIYQTPRYLVIGTGKKITLECSQTMGHDKMYWYQQDPGMELHLIHYSYGVNSTEKGDLSSESTVSRIRTEHFPLTLESARPSHTSQYLCASSEFWASGNLGQFFGPGTRLTVL.

V usage is TRBV29-1 and J usage is TRBJ2-2; tentatively, D is TRBD1 (5 bases). The ends were cut back, 4 bases at V and 0 bases at J, with 12 bases in the middle. CDR3 length: 15 residues. Germline assignment: CDR1 SQVTM and CDR2 ANQGSEA. For the CDR3, the DNA is TGCAGCGTTGGTCACAGGCTAGCGAACACCGGGGAGCTGTTTTTT. Its translation: CSVGHRLANTGELFF.

This sequence joins TRBV20-1 and TRBJ2-2, with a tentative D call TRBD2 (5 bases). The germline V gene encodes CDR1 DFQATT and CDR2 SNEGSKA (reference sequence). The length of the CDR3 is 13 residues. V dropped 3 bases and J dropped 4 bases, with 9 bases sitting between them. The CDR3 nucleotides read TGCAGTGCTAGTCGGGAAGTCACCGGGGAGCTGTTTTTT. Its protein is CSASREVTGELFF.